This T cell receptor (beta chain) was found in a study of immune evolution from preneoplasia to lung adenocarcinoma (dated by TCRdb to the early 2020s). About the full investigation: HLA loss of heterozygosity was seen in approximately 6.7%, 15% and 36% of AIS, MIA and ADC lesions, and in no AAH lesions. Immune contexture across lung adenocarcinoma precursors and invasive adenocarcinoma was profiled using immune gene expression, TCR sequencing and multiplex immunofluorescence. Resected precursor lesions (AAH, AIS, MIA) and invasive adenocarcinomas were compared with paired morphologically normal lung tissue. Sample size was based on specimen availability rather than a prior power calculation. The immune data were integrated with whole exome sequencing and methylation data from the same cohort of nodules. The overall cohort comprised approximately 53 patients with pulmonary nodules who underwent surgical resection. TCR sequencing data were obtained from approximately 56 patients. The study reported that 85 to 130 samples were used for TCR sequencing. Class I HLA alleles were inferred from exome data with POLYSOLVER, and allele-specific HLA loss was detected with LOHHLA. Overall study outcomes, separate from this receptor: Normal lung showed the highest clonality, whereas later-stage lesions appeared to have higher T cell density and diversity but lower clonality. T cell clonality was highest in KRAS-mutant nodules compared with EGFR-mutant or double wild-type lesions. The highest top T cell clone frequencies were observed in normal lung, and a progressive decrease in top T cell clone frequencies appeared to occur from AAH through AIS, MIA and invasive adenocarcinoma. Because all patients came from Japan and China, whether the findings apply to Western populations was uncertain. Findings were based on association rather than direct causation; larger cohorts with long-term follow-up and longitudinal biopsies were deemed needed.

About this clone itself: Its specific antigen is unknown. Per-base quality was not reported, and no clone a single base away is much larger than it.

Resection was performed on patients in Japan or China between the mid-2010s and the late 2010s. The histologic diagnosis of each case was independently confirmed on H&E slides by two lung cancer pathologists. For nucleic acid extraction, premalignant or tumor cells were enriched by macro-dissection following pathologic assessment. DNA was isolated from FFPE tissue using the AllPrep DNA/RNA FFPE Kit. The CDR3 covers 14 residues, taking in both the cysteine and the phenylalanine. Only CDR3 DNA is held: 42 bases, read in frame from base 1. V loses 4 bases, J loses 1 base, and the germline ends lie 11 bases apart. CDR1 is given as SGDLS and CDR2 as YYNGEE, both from the germline V gene. Using the immunoSEQ hsTCRbeta Kit, TCR beta CDR3 regions were sequenced from DNA. In the source study's methods: The ImmunoSEQ Analyzer was used to analyse the TCR sequencing data. T cell clonality was defined as 1 minus Pielou's evenness, as computed on productive rearrangements. T cell diversity was measured with the inverse Simpson index on productive templates. T cell density was defined as TCR beta template counts normalized to usable DNA, with usable DNA estimated by amplification and sequencing of housekeeping genes. Two-sided Kruskal-Wallis tests were used to compare TCR metrics across histologic stages. Sourced from immuneACCESS, this table was stored by TCRdb with only in-frame sequences that have V and J called. A share of the clones is absent; for the studies checked, an unresolved V gene accounts for under half, and the remainder has no known explanation. Clone size and the V and J calls come from that table; the DNA yielded D and trimming. In all, the sample holds approximately 17,000 clones, and about 86% of those were seen once. The biggest ten clones account for 2.5% to 3% of the sample.

Sequenced input: FFPE invasive lung adenocarcinoma tissue. Reading the label with the study, this specimen's cell subset or site is: frankly invasive lung adenocarcinoma (ADC). This TCR was sampled from a person between 65 and 80 years old with invasive lung adenocarcinoma. Here the chain combines TRBV9 and TRBJ1-1, with TRBD1 tentatively as D gene (6 bases match). The CDR3 protein is CASSIGGWNTEAFF. The DNA sequence is given as TGTGCCAGCAGCATAGGGGGTTGGAACACTGAAGCTTTCTTT. Here the CDR3 is joined to the reference TRBV9 and TRBJ1-1 genes, and the full variable domain is: DSGVTQTPKHLITATGQRVTLRCSPRSGDLSVYWYQQSLDQGLQFLIQYYNGEERAKGNILERFSAQQFPDLHSELNLSSLELGDSALYFCASSIGGWNTEAFFGQGTRLTVV.